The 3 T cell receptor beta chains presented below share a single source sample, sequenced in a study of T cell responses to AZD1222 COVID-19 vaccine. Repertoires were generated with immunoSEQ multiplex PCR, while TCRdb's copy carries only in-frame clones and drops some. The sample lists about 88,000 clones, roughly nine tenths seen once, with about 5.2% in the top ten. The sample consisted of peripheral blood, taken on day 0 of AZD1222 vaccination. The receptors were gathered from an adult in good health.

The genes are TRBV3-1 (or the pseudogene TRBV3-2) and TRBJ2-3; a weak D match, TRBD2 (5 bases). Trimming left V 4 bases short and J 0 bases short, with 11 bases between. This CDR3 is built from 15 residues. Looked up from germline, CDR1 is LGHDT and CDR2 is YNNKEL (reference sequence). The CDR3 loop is CASSRRRISTDTQYF. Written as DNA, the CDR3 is TGTGCCAGCAGCCGGAGGCGGATTAGCACAGATACGCAGTATTTT.

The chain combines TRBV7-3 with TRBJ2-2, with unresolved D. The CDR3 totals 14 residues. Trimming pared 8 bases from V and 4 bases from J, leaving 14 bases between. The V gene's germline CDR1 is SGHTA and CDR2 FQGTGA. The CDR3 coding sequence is TGTGCCAGCTCCCCCTCTCCGACCACCGGGGAGCTGTTTTTT. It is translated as CASSPSPTTGELFF.

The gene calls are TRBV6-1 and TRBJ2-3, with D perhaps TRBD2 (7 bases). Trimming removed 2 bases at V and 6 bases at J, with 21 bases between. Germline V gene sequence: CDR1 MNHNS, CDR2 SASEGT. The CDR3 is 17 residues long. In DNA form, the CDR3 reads TGTGCCAGCAGTGAAAGTACACTAGTAAGGGGGGGGGATACGCAGTATTTT. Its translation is CASSESTLVRGGDTQYF.